These 30 T cell receptor beta chains originate from one sample sequenced in a study of blood T cell repertoires in COVID-19. Produced via immunoSEQ multiplex PCR; TCRdb's table is partial and in-frame only. The table has about 130,000 clones, roughly 80% seen once. The sequencing input was peripheral blood. The receptors come from a man between 65 and 85 years old with acute or convalescent COVID-19.

This clone showed up just a few times. This chain joins TRBV19 and TRBJ2-7; possible D gene TRBD1, 5 bases. V was shortened by 6 bases and J by 5 bases, with 14 bases between the two germline ends. Looked up from germline, CDR1 is LNHDA and CDR2 is SQIVND (reference sequence). This CDR3 has 13 amino acids. This chain's CDR3 is CASSPAAGNEQYF. The CDR3 DNA reads TGTGCCAGTAGCCCCGCGGCAGGGAACGAGCAGTACTTC.

This clone was observed a single time. The V and J genes are TRBV28 and TRBJ2-7, with a weak D call TRBD2 (5 bases). The CDR3 totals 16 residues. Between the trimmed V and J ends, which lost 3 bases and 2 bases, there was a span of 17 bases. Germline V gene sequence: CDR1 MDHEN, CDR2 SYDVKM. CDR3 nucleotides: TGTGCCAGCAGTTTCGGGGAGTCTGCTGGGGCCTACGAGCAGTACTTC. This codes for CASSFGESAGAYEQYF.

The count of this clone is one. The chain uses TRBV5-1 and TRBJ1-4, with a weak D call TRBD1 (5 bases). The CDR3 spans 15 residues. CDR1 is SGHRS, CDR2 YFSETQ, per germline. With 2 bases removed from V and 1 base from J, the gap between germline ends came to 9 bases. Here the CDR3 reads CASSFSGGTNEKLFF. The DNA for the CDR3 is TGCGCCAGCAGCTTCTCGGGGGGAACTAATGAAAAACTGTTTTTT.

The chain links TRBV5-4 to TRBJ2-1; 9 bases match TRBD2. The trim removed 1 base at V and 0 bases at J, leaving 5 bases unmatched. The length of the CDR3 is 17 residues. Germline loops: CDR1 SGHNT, CDR2 YYREEE (reference sequence). This CDR3 is CASSLSSGGSSYNEQFF. CDR3 in DNA: TGTGCCAGCAGCTTGTCGAGCGGGGGGAGCTCCTACAATGAGCAGTTCTTC.

The rearrangement joins TRBV2 to TRBJ1-2; D possibly corresponds to TRBD1 (5 bases). Trimming cost V 11 bases and J 0 bases, with 13 bases left between them. The CDR3 contains 13 residues. The germline V gene has CDR1 SNHLY and CDR2 FYNNEI. The CDR3 region is CAAGTESNYGYTF. The CDR3 DNA reads as TGTGCCGCGGGGACGGAGTCTAACTATGGCTACACCTTC.

The chain carries TRBV6-5 and TRBJ1-1; TRBD1 matches at 8 bases. Germline CDR1 reads MNHEY; CDR2 reads SVGAGI. The trim removed 5 bases at V and 11 bases at J, leaving 4 bases unmatched. The CDR3 sequence is 11 residues long. CDR3 loop: CASSPRGPAFF. Written as DNA, the CDR3 is TGTGCCAGCAGTCCCAGGGGGCCGGCTTTCTTT.

V and J are TRBV5-1 and TRBJ2-5, with 9 bases identical to TRBD1. Trimming cost V 4 bases and J 5 bases; bases outside gene matches: 9. CDR3 length: 15 amino acids. Germline V gene data show CDR1 as SGHRS and CDR2 as YFSETQ. As DNA, the CDR3 is TGCGCCAGCAGCCCCGCGGGACAGGGACGGGAGACCCAGTACTTC. Translating gives CASSPAGQGRETQYF.

V and J are TRBV28 and TRBJ1-2; 10 bases are shared with TRBD1. The CDR3 extends over 16 amino acids. With 4 bases clipped from V and 4 bases from J, the junction kept 9 bases outside the gene matches. Germline V gives CDR1 MDHEN, CDR2 SYDVKM. CDR3 in amino acids: CASSWPGQGIRYGYTF. The CDR3 DNA reads as TGTGCCAGCAGTTGGCCGGGACAGGGGATCCGCTATGGCTACACCTTC.

The rearrangement uses TRBV6-5 and TRBJ1-2; 7 bases agree with TRBD1. The CDR3 totals 14 residues. CDR1 and CDR2 (germline): MNHEY, SVGAGI. Germline trimming cut 5 bases from V and 4 bases from J; bases unmatched to any gene: 7. In DNA form, the CDR3 reads TGTGCCAGCAGTACAGGGGATGGGTCCTATGGCTACACCTTC. Residues: CASSTGDGSYGYTF.

J is TRBJ1-2 and V is TRBV7-9; D is possibly TRBD1 (5 bases). This CDR3 is 14 amino acids long. Germline V gene sequence: CDR1 SEHNR, CDR2 FQNEAQ (reference sequence). V gave up 8 bases and J gave up 4 bases, with 17 bases separating them. CDR3 coding DNA: TGTGCCAGCGGGGATGCGGGGCGAACCTATGGCTACACCTTC. Protein product: CASGDAGRTYGYTF.

The chain links TRBV28 to TRBJ2-7; 8 bases line up with TRBD2. The CDR3 loop spans 13 amino acids. The V segment lost 4 bases and the J segment 5 bases; nucleotides outside the gene matches: 4. CDR1 MDHEN and CDR2 SYDVKM come from the germline V gene. CDR3 amino acids: CASSSGGAHEQYF. CDR3 DNA sequence: TGTGCCAGCAGTTCCGGGGGGGCCCACGAGCAGTACTTC.

The sample holds a few counts of this clone. This chain connects TRBV6-5 to TRBJ1-2; TRBD1 agrees at 7 bases. The CDR3 extends over 13 amino acids. The J segment lost 4 bases and the V segment lost 6 bases, leaving 5 bases of the junction unmatched. CDR1 and CDR2 (germline): MNHEY, SVGAGI. The CDR3 protein is CASRVTGAYGYTF. The CDR3 DNA follows: TGTGCCAGCAGGGTAACAGGGGCCTATGGCTACACCTTC.

On this clone itself: At one of its ends the junction is not consistent with the germline gene, which may arise from a read error. In DNA form, the CDR3 reads TGTGCCAGCAGGTTGGACAGGGGAGCGTCAGAGACCCAGTACTTC. Translation: CASRLDRGASETQYF. The chain employs TRBV5-4 and TRBJ2-5; the match to TRBD1 covers 9 bases. CDR3 length: 15 residues. Germline V gene sequence: CDR1 SGHNT, CDR2 YYREEE (reference sequence).

This rearrangement joins TRBV11-2 to TRBJ2-2; the D is unclear. Germline V lookup: CDR1 SGHAT, CDR2 FQNNGV. V lost 3 bases and J lost 6, with 11 bases in between. The CDR3 covers 14 residues. The CDR3 bases are TGTGCCAGCAGCTTCCTCGGTTTCGCCGGGGAGCTGTTTTTT. Amino acid sequence: CASSFLGFAGELFF.

The chain combines TRBV6-5 with TRBJ1-5; 9 bases fit TRBD1. Looked up from germline, CDR1 is MNHEY and CDR2 is SVGAGI. The V gene end was trimmed by 9 bases and the J gene end by 0 bases; junction bases not matched to a gene: 6. The CDR3 is made up of 15 amino acids. The CDR3 bases are TGTGCCAGTTCGGACAGGGGCTTTAGCAATCAGCCCCAGCATTTT. This encodes CASSDRGFSNQPQHF.

This rearrangement joins TRBV5-4 to TRBJ2-3, with 15 bases aligning to TRBD2. V lost 4 bases to trimming and J lost 1 base; unmatched junction nucleotides: 1. This CDR3 region has 16 residues. Germline CDR1 and CDR2: SGHNT and YYREEE (reference sequence). CDR3 amino acids: CASSGTSGGRTDTQYF. The CDR3 nucleotides read TGTGCCAGCAGCGGGACTAGCGGGGGGCGCACAGATACGCAGTATTTT.

The V gene is TRBV2, the J gene TRBJ1-6; 7 positions match TRBD1. The CDR3 is made up of 15 amino acids. Germline assignment: CDR1 SNHLY and CDR2 FYNNEI. Trimming took 5 bases from V and 6 from J; bases not matched to a gene: 7. CDR3 region: CASSTDRALNSPLHF. The CDR3, as DNA: TGTGCCAGCAGTACCGACAGGGCACTTAATTCACCCCTCCACTTT. The full variable domain, its missing parts supplied by reference TRBV2 and TRBJ1-6, is EPEVTQTPSHQVTQMGQEVILRCVPISNHLYFYWYRQILGQKVEFLVSFYNNEISEKSEIFDDQFSVERPDGSNFTLKIRSTKLEDSAMYFCASSTDRALNSPLHFGNGTRLTVT.

Details on this clone: One junction end disagrees with the germline gene, perhaps due to a read error. The CDR3: CASGRGFSYERYF. CDR3 DNA sequence: TGTGCCAGCGGCAGGGGATTCTCCTACGAGCGGTACTTC. The V gene is TRBV27, the J gene TRBJ2-7, with D possibly matching TRBD1 (6 bases). CDR1 is MNHEY, CDR2 SMNVEV, per germline (reference sequence). CDR3 length equals 13 residues.

The chain uses TRBV5-1 and TRBJ2-7; 9 nucleotides align to TRBD1. The germline CDR1 and CDR2 sequences are SGHRS and YFSETQ. The CDR3 has 14 residues. After removal of 2 bases from V and 4 bases from J, the junction contained 4 bases not matched to a gene. CDR3 region: CASSFTGTGYEQYF. The CDR3 coding sequence is TGCGCCAGCAGCTTCACCGGGACAGGGTACGAGCAGTACTTC.

This clone is a singleton in its sample. The genes are TRBV18 and TRBJ1-3, with TRBD1 as a possible D gene (5 bases). Looked up from germline, CDR1 is KGHSH and CDR2 is LQKENI. V shed 3 bases and J shed 0 bases, with 15 bases lying between them. The CDR3 has 17 residues. The CDR3 coding sequence is TGTGCCAGCTCACCCCCCGGGGGTGGGAACTCTGGAAACACCATATATTTT. Protein: CASSPPGGGNSGNTIYF.

The chain has TRBV6-5 and TRBJ1-6, with 7 bases matching TRBD1. The V and J ends lost 5 bases and 8 bases, in that order; junction bases with no gene match: 3. Germline V gene lookup returns CDR1 MNHEY and CDR2 SVGAGI. This CDR3 comprises 13 residues. CDR3: CASSQGQHSPLHF. The CDR3 nucleotides are TGTGCCAGCAGTCAGGGACAGCATTCACCCCTCCACTTT.

V gene TRBV3-1 (or the pseudogene TRBV3-2) combines with J gene TRBJ2-6, with D perhaps matching TRBD1 (5 bases). In germline, CDR1 is LGHDT, CDR2 YNNKEL (reference sequence). This CDR3 contains 19 residues. V was shortened by 0 bases and J by 0 bases, with 15 bases between the two germline ends. CDR3 protein: CASSQEWAGPPSGANVLTF. In nucleotides, the CDR3 is TGTGCCAGCAGCCAAGAATGGGCAGGGCCCCCCTCTGGGGCCAACGTCCTGACTTTC.

The chain couples TRBV5-6 to TRBJ2-7; 8 bases map to TRBD1. There are 15 residues in the CDR3. Germline V CDR1 and CDR2: SGHDT, YYEEEE. J gave up 0 bases and V 4 bases, and 6 bases lay outside the gene matches. DNA of the CDR3: TGTGCCAGCAGCCTCGGACAGGGTTTCTCCTACGAGCAGTACTTC. It encodes CASSLGQGFSYEQYF.

The gene calls are TRBV2 and TRBJ1-2; possible D gene TRBD1, 6 bases. Germline V gene sequence: CDR1 SNHLY, CDR2 FYNNEI. The V end was cut by 8 bases, the J end by 1 base, with 8 bases between. This CDR3 region has 12 residues. The CDR3 is CASHRDNYGYTF. The CDR3 DNA follows: TGTGCCAGCCACAGGGATAACTATGGCTACACCTTC. Combining the CDR3 with reference TRBV2 and TRBJ1-2 gives the whole variable domain EPEVTQTPSHQVTQMGQEVILRCVPISNHLYFYWYRQILGQKVEFLVSFYNNEISEKSEIFDDQFSVERPDGSNFTLKIRSTKLEDSAMYFCASHRDNYGYTFGSGTRLTVV.

J is TRBJ1-5 and V is TRBV19; 7 bases match TRBD1. This CDR3 is 15 amino acids long. CDR1 and CDR2 from the germline V gene are LNHDA and SQIVND (reference sequence). With 11 bases clipped from V and 6 bases from J, the junction kept 16 bases outside the gene matches. CDR3 residues: CACAGGSQGRQPQHF. The DNA of the CDR3 is TGTGCCTGCGCAGGGGGATCACAGGGCCGTCAGCCCCAGCATTTT.

The genes are TRBV4-1 and TRBJ1-2; 8 nucleotides align to TRBD1. Germline lookup yields CDR1 MGHRA and CDR2 YSYEKL. The J segment lost 2 bases and the V segment lost 2 bases, leaving 4 bases of the junction unmatched. This CDR3 is 15 amino acids long. The CDR3 is CASSQRTGPNYGYTF. CDR3 sequence (DNA): TGCGCCAGCAGCCAACGGACAGGGCCCAACTATGGCTACACCTTC.

Only a few counts were recorded for this clone. The chain carries TRBV7-2 and TRBJ2-5; D may be TRBD2 (5 bases). The CDR3 length is 15 residues. With 2 bases removed from V and 4 bases from J, the gap between germline ends came to 14 bases. Germline V gene sequence: CDR1 SGHTA, CDR2 FQGNSA. CDR3 protein: CASSLQAVIGETQYF. The CDR3 nucleotides read TGTGCCAGCAGCTTACAAGCGGTCATAGGAGAGACCCAGTACTTC.

The V gene is TRBV6-1, the J gene TRBJ1-4, with D unresolved. Looked up from germline, CDR1 is MNHNS and CDR2 is SASEGT. Between the trimmed V and J ends, which lost 3 bases and 0 bases, there was a span of 5 bases. The CDR3 contains 14 residues. The CDR3 sequence is CASSDPATNEKLFF. CDR3 nucleotides: TGTGCCAGCAGTGATCCTGCAACTAATGAAAAACTGTTTTTT.

The CDR3 is CAISETSGDYNEQFF. CDR3 coding DNA: TGTGCCATCAGTGAAACTAGCGGGGACTACAATGAGCAGTTCTTC. The chain combines TRBV10-3 with TRBJ2-1; 10 nucleotides align to TRBD2. CDR3 length: 15 amino acids. With V trimmed by 3 bases and J by 3 bases, 2 bases remained unmatched. CDR1 and CDR2 (germline): ENHRY, SYGVKD.

The J gene is TRBJ1-2, the V gene TRBV11-2; 9 nucleotides align to TRBD1. CDR3 size: 14 residues. Trimming removed 5 bases from V and 7 bases from J; junction bases left unmatched: 8. Germline CDR1 is SGHAT and CDR2 is FQNNGV. The CDR3 region is CASSPQTGGFGYTF. As DNA, the CDR3 is TGTGCCAGCAGCCCTCAAACAGGGGGCTTTGGCTACACCTTC.